This TCR beta chain was identified during a study of HIV-infected patients and healthy controls. Germline assignment: CDR1 KGHDR and CDR2 SFDVKD. The CDR3 is 16 amino acids. Trimming pared 1 base from V and 0 bases from J, leaving 10 bases between. The repertoire came from unfractionated whole blood and reflected all unsorted peripheral T cells. This clonotype was observed at least ten times. cDNA was made from around 0.5 ug RNA using alpha and beta constant primers. Alpha and beta chain libraries were made separately by chain-specific third strand synthesis with multiplexing indices. MiXCR was run by TCRdb on the 5' RACE reads, yielding one entry per CDR3 protein. Altogether 17,000 or so distinct CDR3 sequences are present, roughly 6% being singletons, with the ten largest covering 1.9%.

This chain links TRBV24-1 with TRBJ2-3; D is possibly TRBD2 (5 bases). This TCR derives from an adult in good health. The sample taken for sequencing was blood. The CDR3 loop reads CATSDFRTSSTDTQYF. CDR3 nucleotide sequence: TGTGCCACCAGTGATTTTAGGACTTCCAGCACAGATACGCAGTATTTT.